This T cell receptor beta chain was profiled in a study of T-cell reconstitution after alpha-beta-depleted transplantation in children. Study-wide results and caveats: Among T cells one year after transplant, newly produced cells accounted for most counts and diversity. The study reportedly traced alpha-beta T cells about two months after transplant to several hundred expanded graft clones. Recipient T cells and thymic progenitors that survived gave rise to the high TCRbeta diversity observed at day 60 in some patients.

V was clipped by 3 bases and J by 1 base, with 13 bases between them. Germline CDR1 LNHDA, CDR2 SQIVND (reference sequence). The CDR3 consists of 16 residues. Turning to this clonotype: Its antigen is unidentified.

Library preparation (for TCRbeta) was performed with unique molecular identifiers. TCRdb re-called the PCR reads with MiXCR, one entry per CDR3 protein. This sample has about 510,000 distinct CDR3 sequences, with 9.5% to 12% found just once. The sequence came from a female patient younger than 10 who had a stem cell transplant for aplastic anemia, so the T cells may come from the graft donor. The V gene is TRBV19, the J gene TRBJ2-1; possible D gene TRBD1, 7 bases. The sample was PBMCs, mostly from graft donor cells, taken 180 days after TCRalphabeta/CD19-depleted stem cell transplant. The CDR3 nucleotides read TGTGCCAGTAGTATCCCGGGGGACAGATCCTACAATGAGCAGTTCTTC. Translated, it gives CASSIPGDRSYNEQFF.